This TCR beta chain stems from a study of blood T cell repertoires in COVID-19. Study context: Spain, Italy and the United States supplied samples that represented acute and convalescent COVID-19.

The table lists this clone with a count of one. Original analysis: Cell counts per sample came from amplifying reference gene primers. Data came from immunoSEQ multiplex PCR; TCRdb stores just in-frame clones and leaves some out. V, J and clone size are taken as reported in that table, and D and trimming were inferred from the DNA itself. The table records some 38,000 clones, around 87% of them present only once. CDR1 and CDR2 (germline): SEHNR, FQNEAQ (reference sequence). Trimming cost V 5 bases and J 2 bases, with 7 bases left between them. The CDR3 covers 12 residues. The genes are TRBV7-9 and TRBJ2-7, with unresolved D. The sequence derives from a man between 60 and 75 years old with active or convalescent COVID-19. Sequenced input: peripheral blood. This CDR3 is CASSPPPYEQYF. For the CDR3, the DNA is TGTGCCAGCAGCCCCCCTCCCTACGAGCAGTACTTC.